This T cell receptor beta chain appears in the sequencing data of a study of blood T cells in healthy people across ages. Regarding the study as a whole: Compared with aged donors, long-lived donors showed fewer expanded clones, suggesting selection. For the donors, CMV status was unknown and possibly confounded expanded clonotype changes.

Primed by a sample-barcoded 5' primer and a J-beta primer mix, a second PCR proceeded for roughly 6 to 12 cycles. TCRdb reprocessed the 5' RACE reads with MiXCR, giving one entry per CDR3 protein. The sample shows 1,500,000 or so distinct CDR3 sequences, under 55% of them seen only once. About this clonotype itself: Its antigen remains unidentified.

The receptor was isolated from a woman younger than 30 in good health. The source material was blood.

This chain's CDR3 is CASSQRTSGRVQETQYF. The CDR3, as DNA: TGTGCCAGCAGTCAGAGGACTAGCGGGCGAGTCCAAGAGACCCAGTACTTC. The chain uses TRBV7-2 and TRBJ2-5; TRBD2 matches 11 bases. The junction had 10 bases not matched to a gene; V was cut back by 6 bases and J by 1 base. This CDR3 region has 17 residues. Germline lookup yields CDR1 SGHTA and CDR2 FQGNSA.